This is a list of T cell receptor beta chains from one sample in a study of Ad26.COV2.S vaccination and SARS-CoV-2 variants. Profiled with immunoSEQ multiplex PCR; TCRdb holds only in-frame clones, not every one. The table records some 340,000 clones, around four fifths of them present only once. Sample: peripheral blood, taken in a trial of Ad26.COV2.S vaccine versus placebo. These receptors were taken from a person aged 18-65 years who received the Ad26.COV2.S COVID-19 vaccine or a placebo. The CDR3 runs from the conserved cysteine through the conserved F or W. Fields, in order: clone size, D gene, J gene, V gene, CDR3 DNA, CDR3 protein. D genes are given only for firm matches. The listing skips clone size in some rows; elsewhere it reads once, few, many or a size class.

-	TRBD1	TRBJ1-1	TRBV2	TGTGCCAGCAGAGCCGACAGGGCCACTGAAGCTTTCTTT	CASRADRATEAFF
-	TRBD2	TRBJ2-2	TRBV6-2/TRBV6-3	TGTGCCAGCAGTTACCTCCGGACTAGCGGGGGGGCCTGGGCCGGGGAGCTGTTTTTT	CASSYLRTSGGAWAGELFF
-	-	TRBJ2-2	TRBV28	TGTGCCAGCAGTTTCGTTGGTCTAGCGAGGAACACCGGGGAGCTGTTTTTT	CASSFVGLARNTGELFF
few	-	TRBJ2-3	TRBV7-2	TGTGCCAGCAGCTCAGGGGGGGGCAGAGATACGCAGTATTTT	CASSSGGGRDTQYF
-	-	TRBJ1-3	TRBV11-2	TGTGCCAGCAGCTTAGATCTGGGGGGTAGCTCTGGAAACACCATATATTTT	CASSLDLGGSSGNTIYF
-	-	TRBJ1-2	TRBV7-2	TGTGCCAGCAGCTTAAGGGGTGGCTACACCTTC	CASSLRGGYTF
-	-	TRBJ2-2	TRBV7-2	TGTGCCAGCAGCCCCACACGGACCGGGGAGCTGTTTTTT	CASSPTRTGELFF
-	TRBD1	TRBJ2-3	TRBV6-2/TRBV6-3	TGTGCCAGCAGTTACATAGGACAGGGGCAGGTAGATACGCAGTATTTT	CASSYIGQGQVDTQYF
-	-	TRBJ2-1	TRBV7-9	TGTGCCAGCAGCCGACACCCCGGCAATGAGCAGTTCTTC	CASSRHPGNEQFF
-	-	TRBJ2-1	TRBV2	TGTGCCAGCGCGCCTTACAATGAGCAGTTCTTC	CASAPYNEQFF
-	-	TRBJ1-1	TRBV12-3/TRBV12-4	TGTGCCAGCAGTTCCATGGGGGGCACTGAAGCTTTCTTT	CASSSMGGTEAFF
few	-	TRBJ2-1	TRBV23-1	TGCGCCAGCAGTCCACCCTACAATGAGCAGTTCTTC	CASSPPYNEQFF
-	TRBD1	TRBJ1-3	TRBV28	TGTGCCAGCAGTTTTACAGGGGCGCGAAGAAACACCATATATTTT	CASSFTGARRNTIYF
-	-	TRBJ2-3	TRBV2	TGTGCCAGCACGGTCGAGAGATTGACAGATACGCAGTATTTT	CASTVERLTDTQYF
-	-	TRBJ1-1	TRBV12-5	TGTGCTAGTGGTTTATGGGGGAACACTGAAGCTTTCTTT	CASGLWGNTEAFF
-	-	TRBJ2-5	TRBV28	TGTGCCAGCAGTTCCATGGACCCAGGGGAGACCCAGTACTTC	CASSSMDPGETQYF
few	-	TRBJ2-7	TRBV18	TGTGCCAGCTCACCGACCCAACAGGAAGGGGTATACGAGCAGTACTTC	CASSPTQQEGVYEQYF
-	-	TRBJ2-2	TRBV29-1	TGCAGCGTCGTAGCGCGTAAGAACACCGGGGAGCTGTTTTTT	CSVVARKNTGELFF
-	-	TRBJ1-1	TRBV19	TGTGCCAGTAGTATAGCCCACGGGATGAACACTGAAGCTTTCTTT	CASSIAHGMNTEAFF
-	TRBD2	TRBJ2-2	TRBV5-1	TGCGCCAGCAGCTTGGATCATGAGCGGGGGGACACCGGGGAGCTGTTTTTT	CASSLDHERGDTGELFF
-	-	TRBJ1-1	TRBV11-1	TGTGCCAGCAGCTTGGGGACGTTACTAGATGAAGCTTTCTTT	CASSLGTLLDEAFF
-	TRBD1	TRBJ1-2	TRBV27	TGTGCCAGCAGTTTTGATGGATCCGACAGGGCCCCAAACTATGGCTACACCTTC	CASSFDGSDRAPNYGYTF
-	TRBD1	TRBJ1-2	TRBV10-3	TGTGCCATCAGTGACCCCGGACAGGGGAATTATGGCTACACCTTC	CAISDPGQGNYGYTF
-	TRBD2	TRBJ2-4	TRBV4-2	TGTGCCAGCAGCCGGGCTAGCGGGGGGGAAAACATTCAGTACTTC	CASSRASGGENIQYF
-	-	TRBJ2-3	TRBV28	TGTGCCAGCAGTCCTGGGGCCGGCACAGATACGCAGTATTTT	CASSPGAGTDTQYF
-	-	TRBJ1-2	TRBV28	TGTGCCAGCAGTTTGTCCAGGAACTATGGCTACACCTTC	CASSLSRNYGYTF
-	-	TRBJ2-7	TRBV9	TGTGCCAGCAGCCCCCATCTTGGGACCTACGAGCAGTACTTC	CASSPHLGTYEQYF
-	-	TRBJ1-1	TRBV5-6	TGTGCCAGCAGCACAGTACAGGGACGGGGAAACACTGAAGCTTTCTTT	CASSTVQGRGNTEAFF
-	-	TRBJ1-5	TRBV3-1/TRBV3-2	TGTGCCAGCAGCCAAGCAAGGCATCAGCCCCAGCATTTT	CASSQARHQPQHF
-	TRBD1	TRBJ1-6	TRBV27	TGTGCCAGCATGCGGGACAGGGTTTCACCCCTCCACTTT	CASMRDRVSPLHF
-	TRBD1	TRBJ1-6	TRBV9	TGTGCCAGCAGCCCCCAAATGACAGGGGTTGAGCTCCACTTT	CASSPQMTGVELHF
-	-	TRBJ1-4	TRBV6-6	TGTGCCAGCAGGACACAGGTGGTAACTAATGAAAAACTGTTTTTT	CASRTQVVTNEKLFF
-	-	TRBJ2-5	TRBV4-2	TGTGCCAGCAGCCGAGACCCAAAAGAGACCCAGTACTTC	CASSRDPKETQYF
-	-	TRBJ2-7	TRBV21-1	TGTGCCAGCCAGGGGGGGCCTACCCCGATTCCTCTACACGAGCAGTACTTC	CASQGGPTPIPLHEQYF
-	-	TRBJ1-1	TRBV6-5	TGTGCCAGCGAGGGCAGGGGGAACACTGAAGCTTTCTTT	CASEGRGNTEAFF
once	TRBD2	TRBJ2-1	TRBV6-4	TGTGCCAGCAGTGATTCACTAGCGGGCGAGCAGTTCTTC	CASSDSLAGEQFF
-	-	TRBJ1-5	TRBV2	TGTGCCAGCAGTGAAGCGCTTCCCGATCAGCCCCAGCATTTT	CASSEALPDQPQHF
few	-	TRBJ1-1	TRBV30	TGTGCCTGGAGTAAAAGGAGGTACACTGAAGCTTTCTTT	CAWSKRRYTEAFF
-	-	TRBJ2-7	TRBV11-2	TGTGCCAGCAGCGTAGCCCCCGGGGGTCCCTCCTACGAGCAGTACTTC	CASSVAPGGPSYEQYF
-	-	TRBJ2-7	TRBV7-9	TGTGCCAGCAGGGGGGCGGGGAGCTCCTACGAGCAGTACTTC	CASRGAGSSYEQYF
-	-	TRBJ1-4	TRBV27	TGTGCCATCAAAGACATAAATGAAAAACTGTTTTTT	CAIKDINEKLFF
-	-	TRBJ1-6	TRBV7-2	TGTGCCAGCAGCCAGGGGCTAACCTATAATTCACCCCTCCACTTT	CASSQGLTYNSPLHF
-	-	TRBJ2-7	TRBV28	TGTGCCAGCAGTTTATCGGGGGAAACCTACGAGCAGTACTTC	CASSLSGETYEQYF
-	-	TRBJ1-3	TRBV28	TGTGCCAGCAGCGCGGTGGGTAACTCTGGAAACACCATATATTTT	CASSAVGNSGNTIYF
-	-	TRBJ2-4	TRBV3-1/TRBV3-2	TGTGCCAGCAGCCAGGGAGTTGAAAACATTCAGTACTTC	CASSQGVENIQYF
-	-	TRBJ1-1	TRBV4-2	TGTGCCAGCAGCCAAGTAGCAGGATCGAACACTGAAGCTTTCTTT	CASSQVAGSNTEAFF
-	TRBD1	TRBJ2-7	TRBV29-1	TGCAGCGTCGCAGGGACAGCCTTCTCCTACGAGCAGTACTTC	CSVAGTAFSYEQYF
-	-	TRBJ1-4	TRBV19	TGTGCCAGTAGGCCAGGGAAGGATGAAAAACTGTTTTTT	CASRPGKDEKLFF
once	TRBD1	TRBJ1-1	TRBV27	TGTGCCAGCAGTTTCTCCCGGGACAGCCAAAGGGCTTTCTTT	CASSFSRDSQRAFF
-	TRBD1	TRBJ1-5	TRBV19	TGTGCCAGTATCCGGGACAGGCGGCGCAATCAGCCCCAGCATTTT	CASIRDRRRNQPQHF
-	TRBD1	TRBJ1-4	TRBV9	TGTGCCAGCAGCGTAACCCCCGGACAGGGCGGGGAAAAACTGTTTTTT	CASSVTPGQGGEKLFF
few	-	TRBJ1-1	TRBV7-3	TGTGCCAGCAGCTTAGGGGCATCGAACACTGAAGCTTTCTTT	CASSLGASNTEAFF
-	-	TRBJ1-5	TRBV6-5	TGTGCCAGCAGTCTACAGGATCAGCCCCAGCATTTT	CASSLQDQPQHF
-	-	TRBJ2-3	TRBV5-4	TGTGCCAGCAGCTTGAGTGGCACAGATACGCAGTATTTT	CASSLSGTDTQYF
-	-	TRBJ2-1	TRBV7-2	TGTGCCAGCAGCTTAAATTCGGGGGAGTCCTACAATGAGCAGTTCTTC	CASSLNSGESYNEQFF
few	-	TRBJ2-1	TRBV11-3	TGTGCCAGCAGCTTAGGACCCAGGCGGGGGCATTACAATGAGCAGTTCTTC	CASSLGPRRGHYNEQFF
few	-	TRBJ1-6	TRBV10-3	TGTGCCATCAGTGAGTCTCCGGGACGGAATAATTCACCCCTCCACTTT	CAISESPGRNNSPLHF
-	-	TRBJ1-2	TRBV27	TGTGCCAGCAGCTTTAGATATAGTGCTAACTATGGCTACACCTTC	CASSFRYSANYGYTF
-	TRBD1	TRBJ1-1	TRBV5-1	TGCGCCAGCAGCTGGGGGACAGAGATGAACACTGAAGCTTTCTTT	CASSWGTEMNTEAFF
once	-	TRBJ2-1	TRBV9	TGTGCCAGCAGCGCGCGCTTAGGCCACAATGAGCAGTTCTTC	CASSARLGHNEQFF